A single sample gave rise to the 9 T cell receptor beta chains below, sequenced in a study of blood T cell repertoires in COVID-19. Repertoires were generated with immunoSEQ multiplex PCR, while TCRdb's copy carries only in-frame clones and drops some. Seen here are approximately 200,000 clones, over 65% observed once, and the top ten hold approximately 18%. What was sequenced was peripheral blood. These receptors were collected from a person aged 70 to 85 with COVID-19, enrolled during active disease.

The chain combines TRBV7-2 with TRBJ2-7; 12 bases agree with TRBD2. The CDR3 consists of 15 residues. Trimming at V came to 6 bases and at J to 1 base, leaving 4 bases not matched to a gene. The germline V gene has CDR1 SGHTA and CDR2 FQGNSA. CDR3 sequence (DNA): TGTGCCAGCAGAAGGACTAGCGGGGCTTCCTACGAGCAGTACTTC. It specifies CASRRTSGASYEQYF. Full variable domain (outside the CDR3, taken from reference TRBV7-2 and TRBJ2-7): GAGVSQSPSNKVTEKGKDVELRCDPISGHTALYWYRQSLGQGLEFLIYFQGNSAPDKSGLPSDRFSAERTGGSVSTLTIQRTQQEDSAVYLCASRRTSGASYEQYFGPGTRLTVT.

The chain links TRBV3-1 (or the pseudogene TRBV3-2) to TRBJ2-7, with D unresolved. V was shortened by 3 bases and J by 3 bases, with 9 bases between the two germline ends. Germline CDR1 and CDR2: LGHDT and YNNKEL (reference sequence). This CDR3 comprises 13 residues. CDR3 loop: CASSQTQNYEQYF. The DNA of the CDR3 is TGTGCCAGCAGCCAGACTCAAAACTACGAGCAGTACTTC.

The rearrangement joins TRBV5-1 to TRBJ2-3, with TRBD2 as a possible D gene (6 bases). Germline V gene lookup returns CDR1 SGHRS and CDR2 YFSETQ. CDR3 length equals 17 residues. The V and J ends lost 3 bases and 3 bases respectively, with 20 bases between them. CDR3 sequence: CASSSIGIGTRTDTQYF. The CDR3 DNA follows: TGCGCCAGCAGCTCGATTGGTATCGGGACTCGGACAGATACGCAGTATTTT. The full variable domain, in which reference TRBV5-1 and TRBJ2-3 provide the parts outside the CDR3, is KAGVTQTPRYLIKTRGQQVTLSCSPISGHRSVSWYQQTPGQGLQFLFEYFSETQRNKGNFPGRFSGRQFSNSRSEMNVSTLELGDSALYLCASSSIGIGTRTDTQYFGPGTRLTVL.

The J gene is TRBJ2-5, the V gene TRBV9, with D perhaps TRBD1 (6 bases). Germline V gene sequence: CDR1 SGDLS, CDR2 YYNGEE. Deletions cut 4 bases from V and 7 bases from J, with 11 bases between. The CDR3 consists of 12 residues. Here the CDR3 DNA reads TGTGCCAGCAGCAATATACAGGGGACCCAGTACTTC. It encodes CASSNIQGTQYF. Looking up the rest from reference TRBV9 and TRBJ2-5 gives the full variable domain: DSGVTQTPKHLITATGQRVTLRCSPRSGDLSVYWYQQSLDQGLQFLIQYYNGEERAKGNILERFSAQQFPDLHSELNLSSLELGDSALYFCASSNIQGTQYFGPGTRLLVL.

About this clone itself: Compared with germline, one end of the junction differs, possibly owing to a read error. V is TRBV27 and J is TRBJ1-5; 9 bases fit TRBD1. Germline CDR1 MNHEY, CDR2 SMNVEV (reference sequence). The CDR3 is made up of 17 amino acids. The CDR3 loop reads CASSPRLGTGKNRPQHF. DNA for the CDR3: TGTGCCAGCAGTCCAAGGCTGGGGACAGGGAAAAATCGGCCCCAGCATTTT.

This chain connects TRBV19 to TRBJ2-1, with 7 bases lining up with TRBD2. Germline V gene lookup returns CDR1 LNHDA and CDR2 SQIVND (reference sequence). The ends lost 4 bases at V and 4 bases at J; junction bases unmatched: 4. The CDR3 runs 14 residues. CDR3 region: CASSSGGLYNEQFF. The CDR3 DNA is TGTGCCAGTAGTAGCGGGGGACTATACAATGAGCAGTTCTTC.

This clone appeared a few times. This chain uses TRBV11-1 with TRBJ2-7; 10 bases align to TRBD2. CDR1 and CDR2 (germline): SGHAT, FQDESV (reference sequence). Trimming at V came to 1 base and at J to 2 bases, leaving 5 bases not matched to a gene. The CDR3 covers 16 residues. DNA for the CDR3: TGTGCCAGCAGCTTAGGTACTAGCGGGAATACCTACGAGCAGTACTTC. This gives the protein CASSLGTSGNTYEQYF.

V is TRBV21-1 and J is TRBJ2-5; the table's D call, TRBD2, was not checked against the DNA. TRBV21-1 is flagged as a pseudogene. This CDR3 has 15 amino acids. Written as DNA, the CDR3 is TGTGCCAACACACAAGCGGGGGGGCCAAAAGAGACCCAGTACTTC. Its protein product is CANTQAGGPKETQYF.

The rearrangement links TRBV18 to TRBJ1-6; D might be TRBD1 (5 bases). This CDR3 has 14 amino acids. Germline V gene lookup returns CDR1 KGHSH and CDR2 LQKENI. V was trimmed by 4 bases and J by 7 bases, leaving 11 bases between them. CDR3 amino acids: CASSRAGLNSPLHF. The CDR3 DNA reads as TGTGCCAGCTCACGAGCAGGGTTAAATTCACCCCTCCACTTT.